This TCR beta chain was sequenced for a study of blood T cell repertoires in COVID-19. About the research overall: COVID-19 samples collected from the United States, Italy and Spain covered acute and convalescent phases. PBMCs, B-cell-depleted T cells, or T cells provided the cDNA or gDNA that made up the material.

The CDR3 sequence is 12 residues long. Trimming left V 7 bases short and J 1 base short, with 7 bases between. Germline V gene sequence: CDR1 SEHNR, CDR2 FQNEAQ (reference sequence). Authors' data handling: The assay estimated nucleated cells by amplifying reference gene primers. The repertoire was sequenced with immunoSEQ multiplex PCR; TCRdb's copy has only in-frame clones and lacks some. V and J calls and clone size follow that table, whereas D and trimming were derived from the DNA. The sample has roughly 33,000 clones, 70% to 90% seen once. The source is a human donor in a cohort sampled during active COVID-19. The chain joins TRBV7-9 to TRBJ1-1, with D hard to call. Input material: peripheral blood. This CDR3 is CASNRGNTEAFF. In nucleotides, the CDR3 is TGTGCCAGCAACCGGGGGAACACTGAAGCTTTCTTT.